This T cell receptor beta chain was obtained from a study of blood T cell repertoires in COVID-19. About the research overall: The study drew acute and convalescent COVID-19 samples from the United States, Italy and Spain. PBMCs, B-cell-depleted T cells, or T cells were the source of the cDNA or gDNA that made up the material.

CDR1 is SGHRS, CDR2 YFSETQ, per germline. After removal of 5 bases from V and 3 bases from J, the junction contained 4 bases not matched to a gene. There are 13 residues in the CDR3. Original processing notes: Estimated nucleated cell counts came from reference gene primer amplification. TCRdb's table, derived via immunoSEQ multiplex PCR, lists solely in-frame clones and lacks some. Clonal size and the V and J genes are those of that table, whereas D and trimming came from the DNA. The data contain tens of thousands of clones, around 83% of them singletons. This clone was seen a handful of times. The specimen sequenced was peripheral blood. This chain links TRBV5-1 with TRBJ1-2; 7 positions agree with TRBD1. This TCR was recovered from a man aged 45-60 years with COVID-19, enrolled during active disease. The CDR3 sequence: CASRTGTDYGYTF. The DNA for the CDR3 is TGCGCCAGCAGGACCGGGACAGACTATGGCTACACCTTC.